Here is one TCR beta chain with its context. This entry is derived from a study of cytomegalovirus exposure and HLA in healthy donors. Study-wide context: A later analysis reported the 95 to 150 validation repertoires used the same platform as the approximately 660 first-cohort repertoires.

CDR1 SGHAT and CDR2 FQNNGV come from the germline V gene. The length of the CDR3 is 13 residues. The V and J ends lost 5 bases and 5 bases, in that order; junction bases with no gene match: 5. Among the roughly 120 subjects of the validation cohort, separate from the approximately 700-subject first cohort, were the donors. Method: immunoSEQ multiplex PCR; TCRdb's copy keeps in-frame clones and lacks some. This repertoire shows roughly 62,000 clones, about 91% found once; its top ten account for roughly 2.3%. This TCR was sampled from a woman in her twenties or thirties in good health and CMV-seronegative. Sample: PBMCs. The chain employs TRBV11-2 and TRBJ2-5; 7 bases agree with TRBD1. The CDR3 reads CASSPTGLETQYF. CDR3 sequence (DNA): TGTGCCAGCAGCCCGACAGGGTTGGAGACCCAGTACTTC.